The rows below give T cell receptor beta chains drawn from one sample of a study of shared clonotypes between healthy human individuals. Clones were read by immunoSEQ multiplex PCR, and TCRdb kept only the in-frame ones, dropping some. The profile shows 650,000 to 700,000 clones, roughly 91% of them singletons. Sequencing used memory CD8+ T cells from PBMCs. The source is a man between 18 and 29 years old in good health. Some clones in this sample may be carry-over from other donors' samples. Each CDR3 is given with its conserved first and last residue. Fields, in order: D gene, J gene, CDR3 length, V gene, CDR3 protein, CDR3 DNA. A D gene is named only where the DNA matches it firmly.

>.|TRBJ2-1|13|TRBV7-2
CASSLEGFNEQFF
TGTGCCAGCAGCTTAGAAGGGTTCAATGAGCAGTTCTTC
>.|TRBJ1-1|15|TRBV28
CASSWGREGNTEAFF
TGTGCCAGCAGTTGGGGGAGGGAGGGTAACACTGAAGCTTTCTTT
>.|TRBJ2-1|16|TRBV13
CASSEDRSPSYNEQFF
TGTGCCAGCAGCGAGGACCGTTCCCCCTCCTACAATGAGCAGTTCTTC
>.|TRBJ2-1|13|TRBV6-5
CASLGSSYNEQFF
TGTGCCAGCCTTGGGAGCTCCTACAATGAGCAGTTCTTC
>.|TRBJ1-5|13|TRBV28
CAGNTGFGQPQHF
TGTGCCGGCAACACAGGGTTCGGTCAGCCCCAGCATTTT
>.|TRBJ2-7|13|TRBV27
CASSLSSRYEQYF
TGTGCCAGCAGTTTATCGAGCCGTTACGAGCAGTACTTC
>TRBD2|TRBJ2-3|14|TRBV5-1
CASREAGEMDTQYF
TGCGCCAGCAGGGAGGCGGGAGAAATGGATACGCAGTATTTT
>.|TRBJ1-1|12|TRBV5-6
CASSSARGDAFF
TGTGCCAGCAGCTCTGCTCGCGGGGACGCTTTCTTT
>.|TRBJ2-7|15|TRBV4-3
CASSQERGYSYEQYF
TGCGCCAGCAGCCAAGAACGGGGATACTCCTACGAGCAGTACTTC
>TRBD2|TRBJ2-1|13|TRBV19
CASRAGADNEQFF
TGTGCCAGTAGGGCGGGAGCGGATAATGAGCAGTTCTTC
>.|TRBJ2-7|13|TRBV15
CATSDGRADEQYF
TGTGCCACCAGCGATGGACGGGCGGATGAGCAGTACTTC
>.|TRBJ2-3|13|TRBV30
CAWSALGGDTQYF
TGTGCCTGGAGTGCCCTTGGGGGAGATACGCAGTATTTT
>.|TRBJ2-1|13|TRBV4-1
CASSQDRGDEQFF
TGCGCCAGCAGCCAAGACAGGGGGGACGAGCAGTTCTTC
>.|TRBJ2-7|12|TRBV9
CASSVGRGEQYF
TGTGCCAGCAGCGTAGGAAGGGGCGAGCAGTACTTC
>TRBD1|TRBJ1-5|17|TRBV7-9
CASSLCNRGECNQPQHF
TGTGCCAGCAGCTTATGCAACAGGGGGGAGTGCAATCAGCCCCAGCATTTT
>.|TRBJ1-5|12|TRBV29-1
CSVGDSNQPQHF
TGCAGCGTCGGGGACAGCAATCAGCCCCAGCATTTT